This T cell receptor beta chain was recovered during a study of T cells in Graves' hyperthyroidism and ophthalmopathy. The TCR beta CDR3 regions underwent amplification using RNA transcripts as the source. The HTBI primer set drove a first-round RT-PCR of the TCR CDR3. TCRdb used MiXCR to reprocess the multiplex PCR reads, holding one entry per CDR3 protein. The profile covers about 380,000 distinct CDR3 sequences, with about 18% appearing a single time and 35% to 45% taken by the ten largest. General study results and limits: In simple terms, a model built on 13 V-J features told ophthalmopathy apart from stable hyperthyroidism. Also found in blood were most expanded thyroid clonotypes above 0.001. Ophthalmopathy was predicted by the model a median of approximately 6 months ahead of onset.

The CDR3 is 14 amino acids. Trimming removed 3 bases from V and 4 bases from J, with 10 bases in between. This clonotype was recorded many times. Its antigen is not identified. PBMCs stemmed from 10 ml fresh peripheral blood. This TCR was sampled from a man aged 18 to 30 with Graves' ophthalmopathy. The chain joins TRBV12-3 or TRBV12-4 to TRBJ1-5, with D hard to call. Sequencing used blood. The CDR3 nucleotides read TGTGCCAGCAGTTTGGCCGGGCAGAATCAGCCCCAGCATTTT. Its translation: CASSLAGQNQPQHF.